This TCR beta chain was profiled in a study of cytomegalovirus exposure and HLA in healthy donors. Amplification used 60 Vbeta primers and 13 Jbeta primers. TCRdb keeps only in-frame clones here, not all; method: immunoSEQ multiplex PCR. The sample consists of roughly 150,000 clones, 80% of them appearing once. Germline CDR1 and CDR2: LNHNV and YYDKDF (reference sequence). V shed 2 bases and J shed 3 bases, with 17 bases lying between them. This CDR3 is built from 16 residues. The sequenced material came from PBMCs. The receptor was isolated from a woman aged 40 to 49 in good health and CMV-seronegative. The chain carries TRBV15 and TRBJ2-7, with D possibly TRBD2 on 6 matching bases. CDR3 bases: TGTGCCACCAGCAGATCCCTGGGACTGCAGATCTACGAGCAGTACTTC. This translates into CATSRSLGLQIYEQYF.